This T cell receptor beta chain was captured by sequencing in a study of blood T cell repertoires in COVID-19. The wider study: From T cells, B-cell-depleted T cells, or PBMCs came the material, which was cDNA or gDNA.

In the original workflow: Amplification of reference gene primers was used by the study to estimate nucleated cell counts. Libraries were prepared by immunoSEQ multiplex PCR; TCRdb keeps only in-frame clonotypes and omits some of them. That table furnishes V, J and clone size, whereas the DNA furnished D and trimming. Here the sample spans approximately 200,000 clones, approximately 88% being singletons. CDR3 length: 12 residues. Per germline, CDR1 MDHEN and CDR2 SYDVKM. V lost 10 bases and J lost 4, with 13 bases in between. The study assigned cohorts using participant-reported clinical history. Sample: PBMCs or T cells enriched from blood (not recorded which). The genes are TRBV28 and TRBJ1-1, with D uncertain. The TCR was taken from a man aged 18 to 30 with acute COVID-19. In DNA form, the CDR3 reads TGTGCCACCCGTCCCGGAGGCACTGAAGCTTTCTTT. Residues: CATRPGGTEAFF.